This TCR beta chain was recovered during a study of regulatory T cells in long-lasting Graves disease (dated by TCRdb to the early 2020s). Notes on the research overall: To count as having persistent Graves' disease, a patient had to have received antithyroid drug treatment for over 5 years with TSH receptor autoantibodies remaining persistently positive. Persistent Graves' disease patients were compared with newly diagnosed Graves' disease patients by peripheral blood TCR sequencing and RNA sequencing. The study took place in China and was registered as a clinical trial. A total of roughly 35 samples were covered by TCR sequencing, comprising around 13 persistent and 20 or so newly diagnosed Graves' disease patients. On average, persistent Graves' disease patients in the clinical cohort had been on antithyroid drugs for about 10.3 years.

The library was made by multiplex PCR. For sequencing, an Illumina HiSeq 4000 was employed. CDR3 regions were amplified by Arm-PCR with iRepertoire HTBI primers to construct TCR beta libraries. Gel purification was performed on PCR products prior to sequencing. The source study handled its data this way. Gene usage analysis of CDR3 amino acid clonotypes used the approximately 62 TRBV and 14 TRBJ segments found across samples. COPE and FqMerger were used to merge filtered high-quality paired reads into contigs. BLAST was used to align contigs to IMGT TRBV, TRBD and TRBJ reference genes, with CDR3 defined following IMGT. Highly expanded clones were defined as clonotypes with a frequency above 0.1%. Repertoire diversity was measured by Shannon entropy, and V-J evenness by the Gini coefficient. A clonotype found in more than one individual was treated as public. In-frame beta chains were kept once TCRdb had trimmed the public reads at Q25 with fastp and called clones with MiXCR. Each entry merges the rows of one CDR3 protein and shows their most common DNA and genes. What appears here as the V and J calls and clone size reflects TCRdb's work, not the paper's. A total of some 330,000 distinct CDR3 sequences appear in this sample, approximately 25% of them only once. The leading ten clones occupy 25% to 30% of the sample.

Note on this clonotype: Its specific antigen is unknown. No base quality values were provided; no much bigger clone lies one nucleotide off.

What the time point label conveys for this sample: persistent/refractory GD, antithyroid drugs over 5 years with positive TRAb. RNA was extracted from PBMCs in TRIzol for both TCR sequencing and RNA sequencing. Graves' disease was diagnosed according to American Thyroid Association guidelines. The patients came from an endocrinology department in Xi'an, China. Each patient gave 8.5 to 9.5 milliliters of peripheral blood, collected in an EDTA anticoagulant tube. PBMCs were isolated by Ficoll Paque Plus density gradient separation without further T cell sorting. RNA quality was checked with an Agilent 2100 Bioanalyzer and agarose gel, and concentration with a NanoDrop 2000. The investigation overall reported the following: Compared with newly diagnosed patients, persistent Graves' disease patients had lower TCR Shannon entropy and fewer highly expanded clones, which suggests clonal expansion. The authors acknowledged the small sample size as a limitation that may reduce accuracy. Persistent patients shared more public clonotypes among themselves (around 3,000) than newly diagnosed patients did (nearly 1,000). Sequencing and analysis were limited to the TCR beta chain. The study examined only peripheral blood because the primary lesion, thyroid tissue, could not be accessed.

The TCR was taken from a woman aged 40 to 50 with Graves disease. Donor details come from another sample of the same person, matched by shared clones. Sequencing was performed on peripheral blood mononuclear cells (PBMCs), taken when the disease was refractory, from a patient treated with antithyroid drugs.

For the CDR3, the sequence is CASSFLVGGDQSFGSYEQYF. The sequenced DNA: TGTGCCAGCAGTTTTTTGGTGGGGGGGGACCAGTCGTTTGGCTCCTACGAGCAGTACTTC. In this chain, TRBV28 is recombined with TRBJ2-7; TRBD2 lines up with 7 middle nucleotides. CDR1 is given as MDHEN and CDR2 as SYDVKM, both from the germline V gene. V trim: 3 bases; J trim: 0 bases; unmatched bases: 20. The CDR3 spans 20 residues, from the cysteine through the phenylalanine. The sequence is cut down to CDR3 DNA, 60 bases in frame from base 1.